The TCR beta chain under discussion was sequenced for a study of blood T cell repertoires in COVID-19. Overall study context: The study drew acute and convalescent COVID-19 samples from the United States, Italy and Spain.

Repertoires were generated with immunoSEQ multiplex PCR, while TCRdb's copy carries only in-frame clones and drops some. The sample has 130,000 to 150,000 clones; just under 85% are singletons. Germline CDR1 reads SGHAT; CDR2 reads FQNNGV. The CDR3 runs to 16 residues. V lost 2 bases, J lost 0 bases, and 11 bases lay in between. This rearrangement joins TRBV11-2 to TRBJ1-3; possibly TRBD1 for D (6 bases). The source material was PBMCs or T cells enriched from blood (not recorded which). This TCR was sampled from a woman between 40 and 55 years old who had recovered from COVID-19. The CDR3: CASSLTDRYSGNTIYF. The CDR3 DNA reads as TGTGCCAGCAGCTTAACAGACAGGTACTCTGGAAACACCATATATTTT.